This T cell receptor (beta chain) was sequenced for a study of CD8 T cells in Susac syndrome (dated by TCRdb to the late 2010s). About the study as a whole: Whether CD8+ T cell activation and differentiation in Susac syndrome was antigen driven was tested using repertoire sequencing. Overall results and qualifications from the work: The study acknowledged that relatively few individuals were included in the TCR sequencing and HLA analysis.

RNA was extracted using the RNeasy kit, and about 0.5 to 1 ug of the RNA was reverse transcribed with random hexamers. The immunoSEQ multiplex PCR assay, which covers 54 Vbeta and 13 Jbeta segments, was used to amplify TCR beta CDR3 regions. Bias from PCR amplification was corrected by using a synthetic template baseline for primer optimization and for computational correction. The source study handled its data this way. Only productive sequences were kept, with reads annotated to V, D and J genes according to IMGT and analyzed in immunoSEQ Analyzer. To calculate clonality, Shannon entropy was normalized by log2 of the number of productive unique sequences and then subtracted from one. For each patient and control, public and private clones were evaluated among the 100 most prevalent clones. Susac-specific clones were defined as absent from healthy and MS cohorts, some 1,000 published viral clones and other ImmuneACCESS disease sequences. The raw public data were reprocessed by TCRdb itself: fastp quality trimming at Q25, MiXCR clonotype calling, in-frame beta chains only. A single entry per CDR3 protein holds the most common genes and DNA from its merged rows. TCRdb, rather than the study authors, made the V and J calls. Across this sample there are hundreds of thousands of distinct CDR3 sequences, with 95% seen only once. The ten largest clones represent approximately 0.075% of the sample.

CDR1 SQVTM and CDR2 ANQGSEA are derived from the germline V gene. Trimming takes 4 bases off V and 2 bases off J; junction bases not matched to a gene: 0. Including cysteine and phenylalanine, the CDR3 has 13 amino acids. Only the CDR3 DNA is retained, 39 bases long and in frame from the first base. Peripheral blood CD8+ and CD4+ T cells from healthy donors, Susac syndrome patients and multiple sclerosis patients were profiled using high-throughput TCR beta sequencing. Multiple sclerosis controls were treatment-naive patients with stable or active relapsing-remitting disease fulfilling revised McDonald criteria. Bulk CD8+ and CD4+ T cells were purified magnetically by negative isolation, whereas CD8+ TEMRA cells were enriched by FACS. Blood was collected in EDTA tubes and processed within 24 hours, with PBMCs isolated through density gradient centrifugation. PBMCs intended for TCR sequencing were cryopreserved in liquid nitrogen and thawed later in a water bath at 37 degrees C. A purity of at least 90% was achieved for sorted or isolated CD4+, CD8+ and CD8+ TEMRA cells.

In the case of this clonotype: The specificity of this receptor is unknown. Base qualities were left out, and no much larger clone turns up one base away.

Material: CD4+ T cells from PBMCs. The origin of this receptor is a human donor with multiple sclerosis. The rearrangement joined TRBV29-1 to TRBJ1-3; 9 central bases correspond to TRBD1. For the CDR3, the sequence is CSVGTGAGNTIYF. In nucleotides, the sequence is TGCAGCGTTGGGACAGGGGCTGGAAACACCATATATTTT.